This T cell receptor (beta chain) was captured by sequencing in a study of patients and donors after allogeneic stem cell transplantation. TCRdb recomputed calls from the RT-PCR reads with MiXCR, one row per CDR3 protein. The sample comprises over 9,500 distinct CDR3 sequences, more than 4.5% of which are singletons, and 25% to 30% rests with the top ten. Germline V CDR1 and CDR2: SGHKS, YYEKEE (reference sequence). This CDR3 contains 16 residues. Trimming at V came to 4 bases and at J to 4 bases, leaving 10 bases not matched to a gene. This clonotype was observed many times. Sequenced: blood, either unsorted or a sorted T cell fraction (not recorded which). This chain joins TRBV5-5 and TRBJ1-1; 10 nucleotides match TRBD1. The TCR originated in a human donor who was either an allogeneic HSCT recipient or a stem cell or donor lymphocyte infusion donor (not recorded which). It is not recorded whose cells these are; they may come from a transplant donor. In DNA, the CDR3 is TGTGCCAGCAGCGCAAGAACCGGGACAGGGGTCACTGAAGCTTTCTTT. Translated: CASSARTGTGVTEAFF.